Listed below are T cell receptor beta chains from one sample, sequenced in a study of CD4 T cells in relation to SARS-CoV-2 and coronaviruses. TCRdb's copy holds only in-frame clones and misses some; the assay was immunoSEQ multiplex PCR. The table lists 35,000 to 45,000 clones, around 77% of them singletons. These TCRs' antigens remain unknown. Material for sequencing was memory CD4+ T cells from PBMCs, cultured in vitro. The receptor set was obtained from an adult with COVID-19. CDR3s include the opening cysteine and the closing phenylalanine or tryptophan. A D gene is named only where the DNA matches it firmly. The listing skips clone size in some rows; elsewhere it reads once, few, many or a size class.

V: TRBV9
D: TRBD2
size: once
J: TRBJ2-3
CDR3: CASSLSGMGTDTQYF
DNA: TGTGCCAGCAGCCTCAGCGGGATGGGCACAGATACGCAGTATTTT

V: TRBV19
D: TRBD1
size: -
J: TRBJ2-3
CDR3: CASSFKGQGSTDTQYF
DNA: TGTGCCAGTAGTTTTAAGGGACAGGGATCCACAGATACGCAGTATTTT

V: TRBV28
D: -
size: -
J: TRBJ1-4
CDR3: CASSLHNEHEKLFF
DNA: TGTGCCAGCAGTTTACACAATGAGCATGAAAAACTGTTTTTT

V: TRBV29-1
D: TRBD2
size: -
J: TRBJ2-7
CDR3: CSPRDYQSEVYF
DNA: TGCAGCCCCAGGGACTACCAGAGCGAAGTCTACTTC

V: TRBV10-3
D: TRBD1
size: -
J: TRBJ2-1
CDR3: CAISESEGQGRGEQFF
DNA: TGTGCCATCAGTGAGTCAGAGGGACAGGGTAGAGGCGAGCAGTTCTTC

V: TRBV2
D: TRBD2
size: -
J: TRBJ2-3
CDR3: CASRREGLGSTDTQYF
DNA: TGTGCCAGCAGGCGGGAGGGCCTTGGCAGTACAGATACGCAGTATTTT

V: TRBV10-3
D: -
size: -
J: TRBJ2-6
CDR3: CAISSTGTSGANVLTF
DNA: TGTGCCATCAGCTCAACCGGGACATCTGGGGCCAACGTCCTGACTTTC

V: TRBV18
D: -
size: few
J: TRBJ1-5
CDR3: CASSPPGSNQPQHF
DNA: TGTGCCAGCTCACCACCCGGTAGCAATCAGCCCCAGCATTTT

V: TRBV19
D: -
size: few
J: TRBJ2-4
CDR3: CASSMEPLAKNIQYF
DNA: TGTGCCAGTAGTATGGAACCCCTAGCCAAAAACATTCAGTACTTC

V: TRBV28
D: TRBD1
size: -
J: TRBJ2-7
CDR3: CASSLGRGPSEQYF
DNA: TGTGCCAGCAGTTTGGGCAGGGGGCCAAGCGAGCAGTACTTC

V: TRBV9
D: -
size: -
J: TRBJ1-3
CDR3: CASSVTSSGNTIYF
DNA: TGTGCCAGCAGCGTAACGAGCTCTGGAAACACCATATATTTT

V: TRBV18
D: TRBD1
size: few
J: TRBJ2-7
CDR3: CASSPGTGGSYEQYF
DNA: TGTGCCAGCTCACCCGGGACAGGGGGTTCCTACGAGCAGTACTTC

V: TRBV5-1
D: -
size: -
J: TRBJ1-5
CDR3: CASSLDTNQPQHF
DNA: TGCGCCAGCAGCTTGGACACTAATCAGCCCCAGCATTTT

V: TRBV2
D: TRBD1
size: few
J: TRBJ1-2
CDR3: CASRASGTGANGYTF
DNA: TGTGCCAGCAGAGCCTCGGGGACAGGGGCGAATGGCTACACCTTC

V: TRBV12-3/TRBV12-4
D: -
size: -
J: TRBJ2-1
CDR3: CASSLGREPEFF
DNA: TGTGCCAGCAGTCTGGGCCGGGAGCCCGAGTTCTTC

V: TRBV18
D: -
size: -
J: TRBJ2-1
CDR3: CASRTSGRGWNEQFF
DNA: TGTGCCAGTCGAACCTCGGGCAGGGGTTGGAATGAGCAGTTCTTC

V: TRBV5-4
D: -
size: -
J: TRBJ2-3
CDR3: CASSSRQAGTDTQYF
DNA: TGTGCCAGCAGTAGCCGACAGGCTGGCACAGATACGCAGTATTTT

V: TRBV19
D: -
size: -
J: TRBJ1-1
CDR3: CANSAGVMNTEAFF
DNA: TGTGCCAATTCAGCGGGGGTCATGAACACTGAAGCTTTCTTT

V: TRBV4-2
D: -
size: -
J: TRBJ2-7
CDR3: CASSQDLPPLVKYF
DNA: TGTGCCAGCAGCCAAGATCTCCCCCCCCTAGTTAAGTACTTC

V: TRBV28
D: -
size: -
J: TRBJ2-2
CDR3: CAASVAGELFF
DNA: TGTGCCGCAAGCGTAGCCGGGGAGCTGTTTTTT

V: TRBV9
D: -
size: -
J: TRBJ2-2
CDR3: CASSRGQGNTGELFF
DNA: TGTGCCAGCAGCCGTGGTCAGGGGAACACCGGGGAGCTGTTTTTT

V: TRBV25-1
D: -
size: -
J: TRBJ1-3
CDR3: CASSDPKGAGSPGNTIYF
DNA: TGTGCCAGCAGTGACCCAAAAGGGGCAGGGAGCCCTGGAAACACCATATATTTT

V: TRBV6-5
D: TRBD2
size: once
J: TRBJ2-5
CDR3: CASIFGGEETQYF
DNA: TGTGCCAGCATCTTCGGGGGGGAGGAGACCCAGTACTTC

V: TRBV6-5
D: -
size: -
J: TRBJ1-5
CDR3: CASSPGVRGQPQHF
DNA: TGTGCCAGCAGTCCTGGGGTAAGGGGTCAGCCCCAGCATTTT

V: TRBV7-8
D: -
size: -
J: TRBJ2-3
CDR3: CASSEDSAGDTQYF
DNA: TGTGCCAGCAGCGAAGACAGTGCAGGAGATACGCAGTATTTT